One sample yielded the 20 T cell receptor beta chains listed below, sequenced in a study of control samples from healthy donors and cancer patients. The data were produced by immunoSEQ multiplex PCR, yet TCRdb's version contains in-frame clones alone and is incomplete. This table holds some 130,000 clones, approximately 94% found once. Sequencing input: blood. The origin of the receptors is a man aged 25-45 years in good health.

V and J are TRBV5-1 and TRBJ2-7, with TRBD2 matching over 8 bases. V was pared by 0 bases and J by 2 bases, with 1 base of the junction left unmatched. The germline V gene encodes CDR1 SGHRS and CDR2 YFSETQ. The CDR3 has 14 residues. The CDR3 DNA reads TGCGCCAGCAGCTTGGCGGGGGGGACCTACGAGCAGTACTTC. Translation gives CASSLAGGTYEQYF. The complete variable domain, with remaining parts taken from reference TRBV5-1 and TRBJ2-7, reads KAGVTQTPRYLIKTRGQQVTLSCSPISGHRSVSWYQQTPGQGLQFLFEYFSETQRNKGNFPGRFSGRQFSNSRSEMNVSTLELGDSALYLCASSLAGGTYEQYFGPGTRLTVT.

The genes are TRBV28 and TRBJ1-3; 8 nucleotides line up with TRBD1. CDR1 is MDHEN, CDR2 SYDVKM, per germline. Germline trimming cut 4 bases from V and 4 bases from J; bases unmatched to any gene: 12. This CDR3 has 17 amino acids. The DNA of the CDR3 is TGTGCCAGCAGTTCACAGGGGACAGGTTATCAGGGAAACACCATATATTTT. Translated: CASSSQGTGYQGNTIYF.

This sequence joins TRBV7-2 and TRBJ2-1; 11 bases map to TRBD1. The CDR3 consists of 18 residues. Losses at the gene ends were 4 bases for V and 8 bases for J; bases not matched to a gene: 16. Germline V gene lookup returns CDR1 SGHTA and CDR2 FQGNSA. The CDR3 nucleotides are TGTGCCAGCAGCTCAATTAGAGGACAGGGGGCGAACAGCGATGAGCAGTTCTTC. Translated: CASSSIRGQGANSDEQFF.

The chain joins TRBV5-1 to TRBJ1-1; perhaps TRBD1 as D (6 bases). The CDR3 is 14 amino acids. Per the germline V gene, CDR1 is SGHRS and CDR2 is YFSETQ. V was shortened by 4 bases and J by 1 base, with 11 bases between the two germline ends. CDR3 region: CASSQDSANTEAFF. In DNA form, the CDR3 reads TGCGCCAGCAGCCAGGACAGCGCGAACACTGAAGCTTTCTTT.

This chain connects TRBV4-2 to TRBJ2-3, with TRBD2 matching 9 bases. Trimming removed 0 bases from V and 4 bases from J; junction bases left unmatched: 8. CDR3 size: 17 residues. Germline CDR1 and CDR2: LGHNA and YNFKEQ. CDR3 sequence reads: CASSQDVGGGASDTQYF. The CDR3, as DNA: TGTGCCAGCAGCCAAGATGTGGGCGGGGGGGCCTCAGATACGCAGTATTTT.

The gene calls are TRBV6-2 or TRBV6-3 and TRBJ2-3; D could derive from TRBD1 or TRBD2 (5 bases each). CDR3 length equals 14 residues. Germline CDR1 and CDR2: MNHEY and SVGEGT. Trimming cost V 2 bases and J 2 bases, with 8 bases left between them. The CDR3 spells CASSYRDDTDTQYF. The CDR3 DNA is TGTGCCAGCAGTTACAGGGACGACACAGATACGCAGTATTTT.

This chain uses TRBV4-1 with TRBJ1-3; D call uncertain. The V gene's germline CDR1 is MGHRA and CDR2 YSYEKL. This CDR3 comprises 14 residues. V lost 2 bases and J 4 bases, leaving 9 bases between the germline ends. The CDR3 sequence: CASSQPVLGNTIYF. As DNA, the CDR3 is TGCGCCAGCAGCCAACCCGTCCTGGGAAACACCATATATTTT.

CDR3 nucleotides: TGCGCCAGCAGCCGCCCAGGGTGGGAACAAGAGACCCAGTACTTC. It is translated as CASSRPGWEQETQYF. The chain links TRBV4-1 to TRBJ2-5; D may be TRBD1 (5 bases). The ends were cut back, 4 bases at V and 2 bases at J, with 14 bases in the middle. The CDR3 spans 15 residues. The germline V gene has CDR1 MGHRA and CDR2 YSYEKL.

The V and J genes are TRBV7-3 and TRBJ2-2, with TRBD2 matching 10 bases. This CDR3 region has 15 residues. Germline V gene sequence: CDR1 SGHTA, CDR2 FQGTGA. Trimming cost V 5 bases and J 3 bases; bases outside gene matches: 3. As DNA, the CDR3 is TGTGCCAGCAGCGCCAGCGGGGGGGACACCGGGGAGCTGTTTTTT. This translates into CASSASGGDTGELFF.

The rearrangement joins TRBV2 to TRBJ2-1; TRBD1 aligns across 7 bases. This CDR3 comprises 16 residues. J lost 0 bases, V lost 4 bases, and 6 bases had no gene match. Germline loops: CDR1 SNHLY, CDR2 FYNNEI. CDR3 sequence reads: CASSATGPSSYNEQFF. The CDR3 region has the DNA TGTGCCAGCAGTGCGACAGGGCCAAGCTCCTACAATGAGCAGTTCTTC.

This CDR3 is CASSLGWHNEQFF. The CDR3 region has the DNA TGCGCCAGCAGCCTCGGGTGGCACAATGAGCAGTTCTTC. This chain uses TRBV4-3 with TRBJ2-1; D ambiguous. This CDR3 has 13 amino acids. In germline, CDR1 is LGHNA, CDR2 YSLEER. The germline V and J ends were trimmed by 4 bases and 5 bases, with 9 bases remaining between them.

The chain links TRBV7-9 to TRBJ1-5, with D uncertain. Germline lookup yields CDR1 SEHNR and CDR2 FQNEAQ (reference sequence). The CDR3 contains 14 residues. V was clipped by 1 base and J by 4 bases, with 8 bases between them. The CDR3 spells CASSLGQPNQPQHF. The CDR3, as DNA: TGTGCCAGCAGCTTAGGGCAGCCGAATCAGCCCCAGCATTTT.

The CDR3 here is CASSRDRVLSPLHF. The CDR3 DNA is TGTGCCAGCAGCCGGGACAGGGTACTTTCACCCCTCCACTTT. This chain connects TRBV5-6 to TRBJ1-6; 9 nucleotides agree with TRBD1. The germline V gene has CDR1 SGHDT and CDR2 YYEEEE. V dropped 4 bases and J dropped 9; count of bases not matched to a gene: 5. The CDR3 is 14 amino acids.

The rearrangement uses TRBV7-2 and TRBJ1-1; unclear D gene. Deletions cut 4 bases from V and 0 bases from J, with 18 bases between. The V gene's germline CDR1 is SGHTA and CDR2 FQGNSA. The CDR3 contains 17 residues. This chain's CDR3 is CASSSSGRLGLNTEAFF. CDR3 coding DNA: TGTGCCAGCAGCTCTAGTGGGCGGCTAGGACTGAACACTGAAGCTTTCTTT.

The gene calls are TRBV14 and TRBJ1-2; 7 nucleotides line up with TRBD1. The CDR3 extends over 16 amino acids. From germline, CDR1 is SGHDN and CDR2 FVKESK. J lost 4 bases, V lost 1 base, and 9 bases had no gene match. In nucleotides, the CDR3 is TGTGCCAGCAGCCAAGTTACAGGGGTGAGGAGCTATGGCTACACCTTC. This encodes CASSQVTGVRSYGYTF.

This clone has only one observation. The chain recombines TRBV2 with TRBJ1-2; D ambiguous. Germline loops: CDR1 SNHLY, CDR2 FYNNEI. This CDR3 comprises 19 residues. V was pared by 3 bases and J by 0 bases, with 23 bases between. The CDR3 is CASSDRVEVLWAANYGYTF. CDR3 sequence (DNA): TGTGCCAGCAGTGATAGAGTTGAAGTCCTGTGGGCGGCTAACTATGGCTACACCTTC. Combining the CDR3 with reference TRBV2 and TRBJ1-2 gives the whole variable domain EPEVTQTPSHQVTQMGQEVILRCVPISNHLYFYWYRQILGQKVEFLVSFYNNEISEKSEIFDDQFSVERPDGSNFTLKIRSTKLEDSAMYFCASSDRVEVLWAANYGYTFGSGTRLTVV.

CDR3 sequence reads: CASSPRGGVNSPLHF. CDR3 DNA sequence: TGTGCCAGCAGCCCCCGGGGGGGGGTTAATTCACCCCTCCACTTT. The V gene is TRBV27, the J gene TRBJ1-6, with D tentatively TRBD1 (5 bases). V lost 6 bases to trimming and J lost 6 bases, with 15 bases between them. The V gene's germline CDR1 is MNHEY and CDR2 SMNVEV (reference sequence). The CDR3 consists of 15 residues.

This clone was seen a single time. The gene calls are TRBV7-2 and TRBJ1-2; TRBD1 matches 8 bases. The germline CDR1 and CDR2 sequences are SGHTA and FQGNSA. V gave up 5 bases and J gave up 7 bases; unmatched junction bases: 9. The CDR3 is 14 residues long. The CDR3: CASSLLGQVPGYTF. CDR3 bases: TGTGCCAGCAGCCTCCTGGGACAGGTCCCTGGCTACACCTTC.

The CDR3 DNA reads TGTGCCAGCAGAACGGAGTATGGCTACACCTTC. It is translated as CASRTEYGYTF. The chain links TRBV6-5 to TRBJ1-2; D remains unclear. This CDR3 spans 11 amino acids. V was shortened by 6 bases and J by 5 bases, with 7 bases between the two germline ends. CDR1 and CDR2 from the germline V gene are MNHEY and SVGAGI.

The chain couples TRBV7-9 to TRBJ1-1; 8 nucleotides agree with TRBD1. V shed 3 bases, J shed 5 bases, and the junction held 5 bases outside the gene matches. The CDR3 contains 14 residues. CDR1 SEHNR and CDR2 FQNEAQ come from the germline V gene (reference sequence). This CDR3 is CASSFQGASTEAFF. In nucleotides, the CDR3 is TGTGCCAGCAGCTTCCAGGGGGCCAGTACTGAAGCTTTCTTT.